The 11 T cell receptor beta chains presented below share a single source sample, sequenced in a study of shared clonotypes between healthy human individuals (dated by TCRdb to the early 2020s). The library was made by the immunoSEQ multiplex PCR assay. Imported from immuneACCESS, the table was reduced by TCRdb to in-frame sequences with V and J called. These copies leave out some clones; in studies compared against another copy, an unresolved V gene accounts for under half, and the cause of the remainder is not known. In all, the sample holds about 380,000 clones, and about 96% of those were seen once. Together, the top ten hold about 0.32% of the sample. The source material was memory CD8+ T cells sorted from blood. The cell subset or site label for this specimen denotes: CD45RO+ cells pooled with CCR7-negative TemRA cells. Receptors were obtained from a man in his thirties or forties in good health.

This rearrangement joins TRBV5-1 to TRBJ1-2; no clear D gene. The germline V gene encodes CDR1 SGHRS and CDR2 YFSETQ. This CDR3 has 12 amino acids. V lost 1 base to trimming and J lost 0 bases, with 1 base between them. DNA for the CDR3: TGCGCCAGCAGCTTGCCTAACTATGGCTACACCTTC. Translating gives CASSLPNYGYTF.

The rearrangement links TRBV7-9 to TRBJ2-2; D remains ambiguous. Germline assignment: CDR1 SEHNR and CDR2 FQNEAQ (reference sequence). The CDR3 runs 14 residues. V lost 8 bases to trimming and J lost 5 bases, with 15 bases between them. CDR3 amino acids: CASGTPGGTGELFF. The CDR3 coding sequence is TGTGCCAGCGGCACCCCCGGTGGGACCGGGGAGCTGTTTTTT.

This CDR3 is CASSPNYQETQYF. The CDR3 bases are TGTGCCAGCTCACCAAACTACCAAGAGACCCAGTACTTC. The chain is built from TRBV18 and TRBJ2-5; D uncertain. With 2 bases removed from V and 0 bases from J, the gap between germline ends came to 4 bases. CDR1 is KGHSH and CDR2 is LQKENI in the germline V gene. The CDR3 has 13 residues.

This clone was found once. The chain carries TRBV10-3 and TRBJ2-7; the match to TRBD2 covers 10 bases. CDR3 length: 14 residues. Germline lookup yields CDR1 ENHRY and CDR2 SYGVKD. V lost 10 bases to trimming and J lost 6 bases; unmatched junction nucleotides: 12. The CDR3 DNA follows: TGTGCCACCCACACCGGGACTAGCGTTCGCGAGCAGTACTTC. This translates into CATHTGTSVREQYF.

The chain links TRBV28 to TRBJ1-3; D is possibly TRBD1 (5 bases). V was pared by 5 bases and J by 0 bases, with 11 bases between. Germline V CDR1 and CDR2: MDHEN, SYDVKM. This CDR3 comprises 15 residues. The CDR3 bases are TGTGCCAGCAGTCCAACAGGTGCCTCTGGAAACACCATATATTTT. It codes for CASSPTGASGNTIYF.

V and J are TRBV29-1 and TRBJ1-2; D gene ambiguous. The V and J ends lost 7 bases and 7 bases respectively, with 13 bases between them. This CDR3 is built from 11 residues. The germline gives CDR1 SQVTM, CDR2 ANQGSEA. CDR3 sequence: CSDAREIGYTF. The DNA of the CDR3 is TGCAGCGACGCTCGGGAGATTGGCTACACCTTC.

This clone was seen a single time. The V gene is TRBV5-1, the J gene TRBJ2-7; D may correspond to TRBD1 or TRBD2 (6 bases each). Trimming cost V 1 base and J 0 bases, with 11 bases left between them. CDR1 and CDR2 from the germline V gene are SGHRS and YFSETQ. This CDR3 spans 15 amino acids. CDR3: CASSLLGGTSYEQYF. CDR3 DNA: TGCGCCAGCAGCTTGCTGGGGGGCACCTCCTACGAGCAGTACTTC.

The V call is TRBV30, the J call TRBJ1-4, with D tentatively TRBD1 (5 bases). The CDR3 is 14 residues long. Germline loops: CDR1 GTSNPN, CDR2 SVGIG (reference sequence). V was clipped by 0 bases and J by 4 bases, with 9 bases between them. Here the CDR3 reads CAWSVGHRNEKLFF. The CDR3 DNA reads TGTGCCTGGAGTGTCGGACATCGTAATGAAAAACTGTTTTTT. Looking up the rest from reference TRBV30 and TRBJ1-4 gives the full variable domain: SQTIHQWPATLVQPVGSPLSLECTVEGTSNPNLYWYRQAAGRGLQLLFYSVGIGQISSEVPQNLSASRPQDRQFILSSKKLLLSDSGFYLCAWSVGHRNEKLFFGSGTQLSVL.

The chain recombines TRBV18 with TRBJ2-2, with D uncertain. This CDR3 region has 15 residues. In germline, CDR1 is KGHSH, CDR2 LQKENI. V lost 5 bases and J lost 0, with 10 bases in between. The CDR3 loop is CASSFGGSNTGELFF. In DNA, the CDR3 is TGTGCCAGCTCATTCGGCGGATCGAACACCGGGGAGCTGTTTTTT.

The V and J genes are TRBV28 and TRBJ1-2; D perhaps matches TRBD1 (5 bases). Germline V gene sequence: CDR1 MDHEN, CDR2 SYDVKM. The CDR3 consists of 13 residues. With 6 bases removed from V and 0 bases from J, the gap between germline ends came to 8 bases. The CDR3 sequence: CASRGRPNYGYTF. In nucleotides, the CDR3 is TGTGCCAGCAGGGGGCGGCCTAACTATGGCTACACCTTC.

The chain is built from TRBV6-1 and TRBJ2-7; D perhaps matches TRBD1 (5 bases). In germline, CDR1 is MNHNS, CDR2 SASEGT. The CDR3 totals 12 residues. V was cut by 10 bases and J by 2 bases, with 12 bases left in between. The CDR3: CAIQGTTYEQYF. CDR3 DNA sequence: TGTGCCATCCAGGGAACGACCTACGAGCAGTACTTC.